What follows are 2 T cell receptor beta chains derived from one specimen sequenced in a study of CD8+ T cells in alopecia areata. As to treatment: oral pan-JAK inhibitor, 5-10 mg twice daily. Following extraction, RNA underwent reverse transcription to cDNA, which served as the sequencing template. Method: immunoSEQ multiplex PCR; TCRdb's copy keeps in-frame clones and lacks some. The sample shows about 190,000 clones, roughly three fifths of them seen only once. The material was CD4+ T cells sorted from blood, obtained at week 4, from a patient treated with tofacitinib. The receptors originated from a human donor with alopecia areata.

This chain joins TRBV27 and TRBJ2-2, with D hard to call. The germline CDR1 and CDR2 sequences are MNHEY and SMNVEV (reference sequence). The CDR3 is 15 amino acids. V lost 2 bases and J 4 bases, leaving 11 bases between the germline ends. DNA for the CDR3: TGTGCCAGCAGTTTAAGGGATTTTGGCACCGGGGAGCTGTTTTTT. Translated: CASSLRDFGTGELFF.

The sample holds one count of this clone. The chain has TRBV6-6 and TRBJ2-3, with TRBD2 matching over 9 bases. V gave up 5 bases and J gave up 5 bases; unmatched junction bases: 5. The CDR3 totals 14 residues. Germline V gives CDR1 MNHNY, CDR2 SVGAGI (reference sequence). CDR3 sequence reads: CASSPSGVGDTQYF. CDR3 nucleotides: TGTGCCAGCAGTCCTAGCGGGGTCGGAGATACGCAGTATTTT.